This T cell receptor beta chain was documented in a study of blood T cell repertoires in COVID-19. Study background: The cDNA or gDNA used as material had been derived from T cells, B-cell-depleted T cells, or PBMCs.

Source study methods: Amplification with reference gene primers provided the estimates of nucleated cell counts. Repertoires were generated with immunoSEQ multiplex PCR, while TCRdb's copy carries only in-frame clones and drops some. From that table come the V and J calls and clone size; the DNA was used to work out D and trimming. Of 180,000 or so clones listed, roughly 89% were seen once; the top ten hold about 7%. This CDR3 region has 16 residues. J is TRBJ2-5 and V is TRBV21-1; TRBD1 is taken as the D call from the table, unchecked against the DNA. TRBV21-1 is marked as a pseudogene. This clonotype was sampled from a man between 40 and 49 years old with acute or convalescent COVID-19. Sequencing was done on a sample of peripheral blood. The CDR3 nucleotides are TGTGCCAGCAGCCTACTCATGACAGGTCTTCAAGAGACCCAGTACTTC. Its translation: CASSLLMTGLQETQYF.